This T cell receptor beta chain stems from a study of spatial heterogeneity in lung cancer. This clonotype was seen many times. The length of the CDR3 is 17 residues. V shed 5 bases and J 2 bases; nucleotides not matched to a gene: 11. The germline V gene encodes CDR1 SGHRS and CDR2 YFSETQ. TCRdb ran MiXCR on the 5' RACE reads and lists one entry per CDR3 protein. This table has about 47,000 distinct CDR3 sequences, roughly 12% appearing once. The time point here: blood at routine non-recurrence follow-up after resection. The chain uses TRBV5-1 and TRBJ2-7; 12 nucleotides agree with TRBD1. The TCR sequence derives from a male donor with early-stage non-small cell lung cancer. This sample comprised PBMCs, obtained at follow-up. The CDR3 nucleotides are TGCGCCAGCAGTAGCGGGACAGGGGGCGTCGACGCCTACGAGCAGTACTTC. Translating gives CASSSGTGGVDAYEQYF.